This T cell receptor (beta chain) was recorded in a study of Ad26.COV2.S vaccination and SARS-CoV-2 variants. Method: immunoSEQ multiplex PCR; TCRdb's copy keeps in-frame clones and lacks some. The data hold 350,000 to 450,000 clones, with 92% observed a single time. Treatment specified: some 20 received Ad26.COV2.S at low or high dose, single or two shots; several received placebo; per-sample allocation not given. It was on day 63 after the first vaccine or placebo injection that samples were taken. The origin of this receptor is a person between 18 and 65 years old who received the Ad26.COV2.S COVID-19 vaccine or a placebo. This sample comprised peripheral blood, obtained in a trial of Ad26.COV2.S vaccine versus placebo.

This CDR3 is CASSFPGLLAFF. The CDR3 nucleotides are TGTGCCAGCAGCTTCCCGGGCTTACTAGCTTTCTTT. This sequence joins TRBV7-2 and TRBJ1-1; D remains ambiguous. Trimming pared 3 bases from V and 10 bases from J, leaving 12 bases between. The germline V gene encodes CDR1 SGHTA and CDR2 FQGNSA. CDR3 length: 12 residues. Full variable domain (rest looked up from reference TRBV7-2 and TRBJ1-1): GAGVSQSPSNKVTEKGKDVELRCDPISGHTALYWYRQSLGQGLEFLIYFQGNSAPDKSGLPSDRFSAERTGGSVSTLTIQRTQQEDSAVYLCASSFPGLLAFFGQGTRLTVV.